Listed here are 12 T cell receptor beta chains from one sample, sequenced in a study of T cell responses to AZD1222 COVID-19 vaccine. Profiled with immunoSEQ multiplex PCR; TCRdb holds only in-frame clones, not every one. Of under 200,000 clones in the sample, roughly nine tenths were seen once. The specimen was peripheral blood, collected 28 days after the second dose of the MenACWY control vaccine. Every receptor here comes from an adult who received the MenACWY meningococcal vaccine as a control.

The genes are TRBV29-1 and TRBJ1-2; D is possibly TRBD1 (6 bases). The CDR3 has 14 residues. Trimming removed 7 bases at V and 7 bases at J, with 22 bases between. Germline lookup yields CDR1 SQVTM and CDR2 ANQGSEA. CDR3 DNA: TGCAGCGGATCCATGTTACAGGGAGGCGGTGGCTACACCTTC. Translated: CSGSMLQGGGGYTF.

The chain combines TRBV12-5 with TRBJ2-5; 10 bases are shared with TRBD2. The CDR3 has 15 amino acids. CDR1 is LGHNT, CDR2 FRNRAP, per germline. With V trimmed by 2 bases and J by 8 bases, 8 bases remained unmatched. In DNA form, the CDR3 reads TGTGCTAGTGGTTTGTATACTAGCGGGGTACGAACCCAGTACTTC. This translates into CASGLYTSGVRTQYF. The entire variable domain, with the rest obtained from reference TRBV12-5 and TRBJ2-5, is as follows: DARVTQTPRHKVTEMGQEVTMRCQPILGHNTVFWYRQTMMQGLELLAYFRNRAPLDDSGMPKDRFSAEMPDATLATLKIQPSEPRDSAVYFCASGLYTSGVRTQYFGPGTRLLVL.

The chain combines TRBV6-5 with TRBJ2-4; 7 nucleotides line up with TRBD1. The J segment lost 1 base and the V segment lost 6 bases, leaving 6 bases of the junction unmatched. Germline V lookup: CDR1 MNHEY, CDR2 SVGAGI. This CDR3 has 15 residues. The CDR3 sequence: CASRRQGWAKNIQYF. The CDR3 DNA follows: TGTGCCAGCAGGCGACAGGGATGGGCCAAAAACATTCAGTACTTC.

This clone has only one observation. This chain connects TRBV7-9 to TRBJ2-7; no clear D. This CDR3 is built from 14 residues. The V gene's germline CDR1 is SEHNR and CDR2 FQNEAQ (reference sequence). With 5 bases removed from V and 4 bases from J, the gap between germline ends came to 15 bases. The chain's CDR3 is CASSPFGRAYEQYF. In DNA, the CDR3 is TGTGCCAGCAGCCCCTTCGGGCGCGCTTACGAGCAGTACTTC.

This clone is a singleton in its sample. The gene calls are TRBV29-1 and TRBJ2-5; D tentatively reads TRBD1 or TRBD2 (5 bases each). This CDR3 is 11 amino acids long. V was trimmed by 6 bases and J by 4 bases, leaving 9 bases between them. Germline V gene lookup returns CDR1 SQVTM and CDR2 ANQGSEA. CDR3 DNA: TGCAGCGTGGGACCCCGAGAGACCCAGTACTTC. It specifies CSVGPRETQYF. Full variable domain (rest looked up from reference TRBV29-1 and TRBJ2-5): SAVISQKPSRDICQRGTSLTIQCQVDSQVTMMFWYRQQPGQSLTLIATANQGSEATYESGFVIDKFPISRPNLTFSTLTVSNMSPEDSSIYLCSVGPRETQYFGPGTRLLVL.

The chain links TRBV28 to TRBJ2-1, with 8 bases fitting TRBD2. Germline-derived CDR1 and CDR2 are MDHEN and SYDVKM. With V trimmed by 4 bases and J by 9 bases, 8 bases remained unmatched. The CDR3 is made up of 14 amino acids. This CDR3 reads CASSSLFSGAEQFF. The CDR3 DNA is TGTGCCAGCAGTTCCCTCTTTAGCGGGGCTGAGCAGTTCTTC.

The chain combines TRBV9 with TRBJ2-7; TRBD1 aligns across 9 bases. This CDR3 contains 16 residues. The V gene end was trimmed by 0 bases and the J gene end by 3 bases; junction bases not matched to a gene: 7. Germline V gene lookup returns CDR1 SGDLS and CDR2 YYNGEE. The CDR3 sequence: CASSVVPGQGIYEQYF. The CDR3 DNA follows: TGTGCCAGCAGCGTAGTCCCGGGACAGGGCATCTACGAGCAGTACTTC.

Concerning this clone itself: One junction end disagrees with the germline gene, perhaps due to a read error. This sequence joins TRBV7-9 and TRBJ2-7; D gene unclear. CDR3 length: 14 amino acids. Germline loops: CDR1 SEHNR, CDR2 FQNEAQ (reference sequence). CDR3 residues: CASSLALAVPPRNF. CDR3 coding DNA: TGTGCCAGCAGCTTAGCGCTCGCGGTACCCCCGAGGAACTTC. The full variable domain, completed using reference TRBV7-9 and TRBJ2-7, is DTGVSQNPRHKITKRGQNVTFRCDPISEHNRLYWYRQTLGQGPEFLTYFQNEAQLEKSRLLSDRFSAERPKGSFSTLEIQRTEQGDSAMYLCASSLALAVPPRNFGPGTRLTVT.

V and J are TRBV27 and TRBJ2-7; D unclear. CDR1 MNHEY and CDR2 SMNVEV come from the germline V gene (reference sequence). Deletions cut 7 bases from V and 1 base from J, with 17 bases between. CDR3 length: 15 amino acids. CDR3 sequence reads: CASTPGSAGSYEQYF. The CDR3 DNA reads TGTGCCAGCACCCCAGGAAGTGCAGGTTCCTACGAGCAGTACTTC.

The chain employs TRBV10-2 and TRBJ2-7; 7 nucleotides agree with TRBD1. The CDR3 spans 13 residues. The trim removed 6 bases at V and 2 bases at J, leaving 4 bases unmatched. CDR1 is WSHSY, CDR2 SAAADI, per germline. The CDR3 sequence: CASRMGQTYEQYF. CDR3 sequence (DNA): TGCGCCAGCAGAATGGGACAGACCTACGAGCAGTACTTC.

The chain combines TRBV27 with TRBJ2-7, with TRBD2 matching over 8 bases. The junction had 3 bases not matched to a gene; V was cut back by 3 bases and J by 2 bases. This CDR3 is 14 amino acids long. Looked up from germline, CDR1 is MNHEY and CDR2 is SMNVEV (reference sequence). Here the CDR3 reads CASSFSGGPYEQYF. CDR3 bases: TGTGCCAGCAGTTTCAGCGGGGGTCCCTACGAGCAGTACTTC.

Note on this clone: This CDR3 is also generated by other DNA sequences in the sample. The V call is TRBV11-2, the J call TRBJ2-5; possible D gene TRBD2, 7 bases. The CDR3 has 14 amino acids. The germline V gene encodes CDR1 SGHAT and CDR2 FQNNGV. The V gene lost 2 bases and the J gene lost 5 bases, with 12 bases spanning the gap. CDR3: CASSLSGGRETQYF. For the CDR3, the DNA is TGTGCCAGCAGCTTATCCGGGGGGCGCGAGACCCAGTACTTC. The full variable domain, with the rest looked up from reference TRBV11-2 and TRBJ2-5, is EAGVAQSPRYKIIEKRQSVAFWCNPISGHATLYWYQQILGQGPKLLIQFQNNGVVDDSQLPKDRFSAERLKGVDSTLKIQPAKLEDSAVYLCASSLSGGRETQYFGPGTRLLVL.